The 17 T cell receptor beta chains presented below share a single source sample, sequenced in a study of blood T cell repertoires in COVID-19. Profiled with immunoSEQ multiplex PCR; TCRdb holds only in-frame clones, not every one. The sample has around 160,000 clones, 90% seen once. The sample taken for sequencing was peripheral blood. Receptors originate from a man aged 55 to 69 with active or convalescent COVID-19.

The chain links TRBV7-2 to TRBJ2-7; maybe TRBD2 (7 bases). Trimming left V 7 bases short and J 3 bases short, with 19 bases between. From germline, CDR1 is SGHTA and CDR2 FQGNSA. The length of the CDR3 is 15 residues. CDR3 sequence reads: CASNLGGASGYEQYF. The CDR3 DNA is TGTGCCAGCAACCTAGGGGGGGCTAGCGGCTACGAGCAGTACTTC.

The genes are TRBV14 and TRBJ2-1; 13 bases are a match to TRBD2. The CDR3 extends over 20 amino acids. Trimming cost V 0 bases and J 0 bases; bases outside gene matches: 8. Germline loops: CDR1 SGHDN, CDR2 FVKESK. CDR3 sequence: CASSQDWTSGGPSSYNEQFF. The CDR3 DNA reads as TGTGCCAGCAGCCAAGATTGGACTAGCGGGGGCCCCAGCTCCTACAATGAGCAGTTCTTC.

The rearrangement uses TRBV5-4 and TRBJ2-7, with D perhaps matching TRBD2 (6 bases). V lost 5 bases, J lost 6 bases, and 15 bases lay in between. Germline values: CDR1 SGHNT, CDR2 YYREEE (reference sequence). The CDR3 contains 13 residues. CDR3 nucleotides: TGTGCCAGCAGTTGGCGGGGTGAAGGCGAGCAGTACTTC. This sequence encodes CASSWRGEGEQYF.

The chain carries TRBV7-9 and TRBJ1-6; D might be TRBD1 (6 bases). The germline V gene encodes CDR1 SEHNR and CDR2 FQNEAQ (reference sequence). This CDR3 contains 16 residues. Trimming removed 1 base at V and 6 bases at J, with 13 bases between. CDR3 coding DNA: TGTGCCAGCAGCTTAGAACAGGGAGTAGGTAATTCACCCCTCCACTTT. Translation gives CASSLEQGVGNSPLHF.

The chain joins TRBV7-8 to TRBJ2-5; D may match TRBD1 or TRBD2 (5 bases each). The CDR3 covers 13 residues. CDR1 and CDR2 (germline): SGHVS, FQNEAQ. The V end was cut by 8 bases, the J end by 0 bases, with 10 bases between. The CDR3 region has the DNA TGTGCCAGCGGCCGGGGCAACCAAGAGACCCAGTACTTC. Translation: CASGRGNQETQYF. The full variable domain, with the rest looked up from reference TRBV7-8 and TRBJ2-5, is GAGVSQSPRYKVAKRGQDVALRCDPISGHVSLFWYQQALGQGPEFLTYFQNEAQLDKSGLPSDRFFAERPEGSVSTLKIQRTQQEDSAVYLCASGRGNQETQYFGPGTRLLVL.

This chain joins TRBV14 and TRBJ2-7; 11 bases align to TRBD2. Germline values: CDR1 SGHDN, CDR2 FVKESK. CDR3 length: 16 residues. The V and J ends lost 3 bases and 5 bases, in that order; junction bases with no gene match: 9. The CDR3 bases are TGTGCCAGCAGCCAGACTACTAGCGGGAGTCGCCACGAGCAGTACTTC. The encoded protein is CASSQTTSGSRHEQYF.

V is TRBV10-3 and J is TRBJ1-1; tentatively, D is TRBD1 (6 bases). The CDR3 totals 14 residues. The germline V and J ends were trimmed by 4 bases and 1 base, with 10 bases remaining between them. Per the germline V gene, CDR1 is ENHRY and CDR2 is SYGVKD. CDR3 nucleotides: TGTGCCATCAGTGTAGAACAGGGGAACACTGAAGCTTTCTTT. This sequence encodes CAISVEQGNTEAFF.

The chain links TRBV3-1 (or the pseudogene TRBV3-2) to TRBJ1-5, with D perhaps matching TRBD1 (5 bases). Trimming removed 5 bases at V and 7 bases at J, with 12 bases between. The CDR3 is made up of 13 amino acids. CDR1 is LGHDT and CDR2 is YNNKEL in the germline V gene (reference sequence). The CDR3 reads CASSKTQGQPQHF. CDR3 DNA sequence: TGTGCCAGCAGCAAAACTCAGGGACAGCCCCAGCATTTT.

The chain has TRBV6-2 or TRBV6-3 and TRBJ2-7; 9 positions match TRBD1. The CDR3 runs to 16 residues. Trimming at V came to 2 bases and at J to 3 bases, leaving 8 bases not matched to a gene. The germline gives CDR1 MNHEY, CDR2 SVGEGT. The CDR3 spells CASSYRTGVGLYEQYF. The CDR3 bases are TGTGCCAGCAGTTACCGGACAGGGGTAGGTCTCTACGAGCAGTACTTC.

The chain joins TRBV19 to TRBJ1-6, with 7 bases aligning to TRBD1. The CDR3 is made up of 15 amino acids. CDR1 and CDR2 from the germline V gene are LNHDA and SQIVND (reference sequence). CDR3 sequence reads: CATGQPSSYNSPLHF. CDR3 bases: TGTGCGACGGGACAGCCAAGCTCCTATAATTCACCCCTCCACTTT.

The CDR3: CASRRQGLGNQPQHF. CDR3 nucleotides: TGTGCCAGCAGGCGACAGGGGCTGGGGAATCAGCCCCAGCATTTT. This chain connects TRBV6-5 to TRBJ1-5; 8 bases match TRBD1. CDR1 MNHEY and CDR2 SVGAGI come from the germline V gene. The V gene end was trimmed by 6 bases and the J gene end by 4 bases; junction bases not matched to a gene: 8. The CDR3 sequence is 15 residues long.

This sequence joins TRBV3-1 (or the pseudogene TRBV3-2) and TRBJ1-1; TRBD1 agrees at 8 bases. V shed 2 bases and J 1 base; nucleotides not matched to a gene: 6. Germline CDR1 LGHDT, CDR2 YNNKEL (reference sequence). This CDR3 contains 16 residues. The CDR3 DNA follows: TGTGCCAGCAGCCAAAACTCCGGGACAGGGAACACTGAAGCTTTCTTT. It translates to CASSQNSGTGNTEAFF.

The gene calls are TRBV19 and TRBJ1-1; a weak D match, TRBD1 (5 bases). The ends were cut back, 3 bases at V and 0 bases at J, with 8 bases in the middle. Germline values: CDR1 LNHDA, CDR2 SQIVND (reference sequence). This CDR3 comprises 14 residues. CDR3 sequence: CASSIEDMNTEAFF. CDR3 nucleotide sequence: TGTGCCAGTAGTATTGAGGACATGAACACTGAAGCTTTCTTT.

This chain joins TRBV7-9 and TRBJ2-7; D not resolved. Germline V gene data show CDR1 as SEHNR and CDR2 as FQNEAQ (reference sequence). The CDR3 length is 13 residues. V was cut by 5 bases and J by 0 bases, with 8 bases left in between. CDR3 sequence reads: CASSPRGSYEQYF. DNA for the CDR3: TGTGCCAGCAGCCCACGAGGCTCCTACGAGCAGTACTTC.

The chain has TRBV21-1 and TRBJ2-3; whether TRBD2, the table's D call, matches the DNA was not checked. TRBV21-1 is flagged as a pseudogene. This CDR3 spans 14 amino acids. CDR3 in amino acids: CASSKSGIGDTQYF. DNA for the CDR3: TGTGCCAGCAGCAAATCGGGGATAGGAGATACGCAGTATTTT.

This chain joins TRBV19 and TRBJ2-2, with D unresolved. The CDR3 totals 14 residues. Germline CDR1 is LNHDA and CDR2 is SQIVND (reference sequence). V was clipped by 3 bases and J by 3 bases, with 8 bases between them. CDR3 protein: CASSIPGYTGELFF. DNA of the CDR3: TGTGCCAGTAGTATTCCCGGGTACACCGGGGAGCTGTTTTTT.

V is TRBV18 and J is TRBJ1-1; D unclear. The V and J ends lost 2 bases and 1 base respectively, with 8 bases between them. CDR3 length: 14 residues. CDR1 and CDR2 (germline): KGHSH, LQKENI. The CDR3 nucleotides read TGTGCCAGCTCACCATATACACAGAACACTGAAGCTTTCTTT. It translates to CASSPYTQNTEAFF.